This T cell receptor (beta chain) was observed in a study of blood T cells in healthy people across ages. Only a few counts were recorded for this clonotype. PBMCs were isolated at a quantity of at least 6.5 million per sample. The CDR3 has 12 amino acids. The germline V gene encodes CDR1 DFQATT and CDR2 SNEGSKA (reference sequence). The ends were cut back, 0 bases at V and 11 bases at J, with 12 bases in the middle. Combining a sample-barcoded 5' primer with a J-beta primer mix, a second PCR ran for about 7 to 11 cycles. Each cDNA molecule received a tag from a template-switch adaptor that had 12 random nucleotides. Each CDR3 protein gets one entry after TCRdb re-called the 5' RACE reads with MiXCR. The data contain some 1.8 million distinct CDR3 sequences, 35% to 50% of them singletons.

This clonotype was sampled from a human donor in good health. Sample: blood. The chain has TRBV20-1 and TRBJ2-3; D uncertain. The CDR3, as DNA: TGCAGTGCTAGAGATGGCACACCTCGGCAGTATTTT. Amino acids: CSARDGTPRQYF.